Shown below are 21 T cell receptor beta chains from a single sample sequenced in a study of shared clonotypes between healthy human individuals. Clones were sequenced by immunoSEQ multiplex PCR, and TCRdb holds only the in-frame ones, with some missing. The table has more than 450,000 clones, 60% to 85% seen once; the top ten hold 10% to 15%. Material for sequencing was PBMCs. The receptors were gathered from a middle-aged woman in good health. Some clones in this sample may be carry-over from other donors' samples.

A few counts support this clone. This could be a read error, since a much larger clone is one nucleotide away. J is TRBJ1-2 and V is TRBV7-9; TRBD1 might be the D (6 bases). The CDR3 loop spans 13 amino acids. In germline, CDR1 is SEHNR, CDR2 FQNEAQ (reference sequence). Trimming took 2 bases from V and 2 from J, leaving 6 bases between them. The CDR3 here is CASSLQGNYGYTF. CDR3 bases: TGTGCCAGCAGCTTACAGGGGAACTATGGCTACACCTTC.

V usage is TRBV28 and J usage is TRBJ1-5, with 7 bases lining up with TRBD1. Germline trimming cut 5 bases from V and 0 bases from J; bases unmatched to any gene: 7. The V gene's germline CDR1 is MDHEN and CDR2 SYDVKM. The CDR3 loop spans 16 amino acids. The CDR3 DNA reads TGTGCCAGCAGTGCCTTAGGGACAGCTAGCAATCAGCCCCAGCATTTT. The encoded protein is CASSALGTASNQPQHF.

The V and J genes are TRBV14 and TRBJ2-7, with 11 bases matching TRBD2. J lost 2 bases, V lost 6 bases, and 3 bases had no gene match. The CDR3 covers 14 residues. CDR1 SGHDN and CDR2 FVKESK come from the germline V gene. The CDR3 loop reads CASSGTSGAYEQYF. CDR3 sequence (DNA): TGTGCCAGCAGTGGGACTAGCGGAGCCTACGAGCAGTACTTC.

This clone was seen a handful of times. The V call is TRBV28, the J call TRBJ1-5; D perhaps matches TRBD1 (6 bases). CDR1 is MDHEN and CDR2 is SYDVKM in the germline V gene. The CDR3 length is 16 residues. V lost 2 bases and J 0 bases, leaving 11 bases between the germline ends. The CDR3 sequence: CASSLRTGYSNQPQHF. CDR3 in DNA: TGTGCCAGCAGTTTACGTACAGGGTATAGCAATCAGCCCCAGCATTTT.

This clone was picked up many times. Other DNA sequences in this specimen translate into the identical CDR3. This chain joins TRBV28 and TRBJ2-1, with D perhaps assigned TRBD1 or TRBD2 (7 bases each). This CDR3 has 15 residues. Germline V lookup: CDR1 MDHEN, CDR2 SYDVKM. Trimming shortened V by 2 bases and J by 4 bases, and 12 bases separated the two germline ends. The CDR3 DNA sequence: TGTGCCAGCAGTTTACGCAGGGGGGGGTACAATGAGCAGTTCTTC. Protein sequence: CASSLRRGGYNEQFF. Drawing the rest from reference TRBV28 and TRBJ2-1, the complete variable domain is DVKVTQSSRYLVKRTGEKVFLECVQDMDHENMFWYRQDPGLGLRLIYFSYDVKMKEKGDIPEGYSVSREKKERFSLILESASTNQTSMYLCASSLRRGGYNEQFFGPGTRLTVL.

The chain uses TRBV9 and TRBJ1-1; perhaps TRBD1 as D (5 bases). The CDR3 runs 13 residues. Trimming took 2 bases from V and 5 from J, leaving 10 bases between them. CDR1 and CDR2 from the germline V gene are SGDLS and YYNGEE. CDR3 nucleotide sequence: TGTGCCAGCAGCGTTCAAAGGGGTACTGAAGCTTTCTTT. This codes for CASSVQRGTEAFF.

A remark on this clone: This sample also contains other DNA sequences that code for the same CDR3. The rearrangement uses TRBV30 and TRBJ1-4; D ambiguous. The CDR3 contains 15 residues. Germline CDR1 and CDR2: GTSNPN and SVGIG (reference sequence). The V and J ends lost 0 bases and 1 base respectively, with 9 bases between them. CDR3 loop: CAWSVSYGTNEKLFF. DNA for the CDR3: TGTGCCTGGAGTGTATCTTATGGAACTAATGAAAAACTGTTTTTT.

CDR3 residues: CASSPLGTGDNEKLFF. Here the CDR3 DNA reads TGTGCCAGCAGCCCCCTCGGGACAGGCGACAATGAAAAACTGTTTTTT. The chain couples TRBV7-2 to TRBJ1-4, with 8 bases matching TRBD1. Germline-derived CDR1 and CDR2 are SGHTA and FQGNSA. The CDR3 is 16 residues long. V lost 5 bases and J lost 5; bases outside the gene matches: 10.

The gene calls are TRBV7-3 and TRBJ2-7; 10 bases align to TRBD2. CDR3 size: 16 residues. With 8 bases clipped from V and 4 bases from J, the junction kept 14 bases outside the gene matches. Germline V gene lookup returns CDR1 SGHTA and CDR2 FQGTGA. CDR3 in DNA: TGTGCCAGCCCCACACCCAAGGCTAGCGGGGGATACGAGCAGTACTTC. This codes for CASPTPKASGGYEQYF. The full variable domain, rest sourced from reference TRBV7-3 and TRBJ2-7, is GAGVSQTPSNKVTEKGKYVELRCDPISGHTALYWYRQSLGQGPEFLIYFQGTGAADDSGLPNDRFFAVRPEGSVSTLKIQRTERGDSAVYLCASPTPKASGGYEQYFGPGTRLTVT.

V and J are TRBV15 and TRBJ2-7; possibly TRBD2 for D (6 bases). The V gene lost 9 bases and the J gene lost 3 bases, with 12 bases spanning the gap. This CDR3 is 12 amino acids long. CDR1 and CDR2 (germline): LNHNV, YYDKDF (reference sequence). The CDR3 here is CATWRALYEQYF. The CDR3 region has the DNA TGTGCCACGTGGAGGGCCCTCTACGAGCAGTACTTC.

The CDR3 loop is CASRTHIQGRENYGYTF. CDR3 nucleotide sequence: TGTGCCAGCAGAACCCATATTCAAGGGCGGGAAAACTATGGCTACACCTTC. This chain connects TRBV28 to TRBJ1-2; no clear D. Trimming cost V 6 bases and J 2 bases, with 22 bases left between them. This CDR3 is built from 17 residues. Germline-derived CDR1 and CDR2 are MDHEN and SYDVKM.

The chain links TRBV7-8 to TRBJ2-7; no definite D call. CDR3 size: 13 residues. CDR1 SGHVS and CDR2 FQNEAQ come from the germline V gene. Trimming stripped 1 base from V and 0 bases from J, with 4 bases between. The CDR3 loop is CASSLGHSYEQYF. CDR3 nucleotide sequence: TGTGCCAGCAGCTTAGGGCACTCCTACGAGCAGTACTTC.

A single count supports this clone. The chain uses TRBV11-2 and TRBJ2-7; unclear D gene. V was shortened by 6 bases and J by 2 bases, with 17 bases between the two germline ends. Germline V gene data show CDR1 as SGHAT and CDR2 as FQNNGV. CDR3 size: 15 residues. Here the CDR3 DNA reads TGTGCCAGCAGACGCGCTCCGGGCCAAACCTACGAGCAGTACTTC. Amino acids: CASRRAPGQTYEQYF.

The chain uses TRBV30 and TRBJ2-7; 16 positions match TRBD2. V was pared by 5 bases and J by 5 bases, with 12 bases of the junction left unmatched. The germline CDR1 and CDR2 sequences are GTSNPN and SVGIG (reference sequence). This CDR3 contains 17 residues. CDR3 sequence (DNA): TGTGCCTGGGGGATGCCGGGACTAGCGGGAGGGGAGGACGAGCAGTACTTC. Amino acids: CAWGMPGLAGGEDEQYF. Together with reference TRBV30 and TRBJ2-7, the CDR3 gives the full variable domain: SQTIHQWPATLVQPVGSPLSLECTVEGTSNPNLYWYRQAAGRGLQLLFYSVGIGQISSEVPQNLSASRPQDRQFILSSKKLLLSDSGFYLCAWGMPGLAGGEDEQYFGPGTRLTVT.

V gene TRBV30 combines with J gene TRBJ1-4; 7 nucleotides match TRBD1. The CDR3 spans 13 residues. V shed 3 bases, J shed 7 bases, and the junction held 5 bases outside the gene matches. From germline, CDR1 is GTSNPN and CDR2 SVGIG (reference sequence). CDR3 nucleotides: TGTGCCTGGAGCCCCTCAGGGGGTGAAAAACTGTTTTTT. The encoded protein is CAWSPSGGEKLFF.

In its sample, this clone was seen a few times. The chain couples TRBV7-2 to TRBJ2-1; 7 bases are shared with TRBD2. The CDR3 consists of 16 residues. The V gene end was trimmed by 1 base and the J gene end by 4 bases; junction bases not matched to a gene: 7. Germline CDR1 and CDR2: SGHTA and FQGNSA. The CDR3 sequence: CASSLVRLAVYNEQFF. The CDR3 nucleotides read TGTGCCAGCAGCTTAGTGAGACTAGCAGTATACAATGAGCAGTTCTTC. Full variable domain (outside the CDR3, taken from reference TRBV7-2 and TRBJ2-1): GAGVSQSPSNKVTEKGKDVELRCDPISGHTALYWYRQSLGQGLEFLIYFQGNSAPDKSGLPSDRFSAERTGGSVSTLTIQRTQQEDSAVYLCASSLVRLAVYNEQFFGPGTRLTVL.

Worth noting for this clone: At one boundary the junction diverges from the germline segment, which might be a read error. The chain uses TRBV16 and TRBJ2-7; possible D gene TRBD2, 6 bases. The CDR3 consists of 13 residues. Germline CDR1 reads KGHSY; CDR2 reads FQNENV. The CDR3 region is CASSQSTDLGEDF. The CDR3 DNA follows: TGTGCCAGCAGCCAATCCACAGACCTAGGGGAGGACTTC.

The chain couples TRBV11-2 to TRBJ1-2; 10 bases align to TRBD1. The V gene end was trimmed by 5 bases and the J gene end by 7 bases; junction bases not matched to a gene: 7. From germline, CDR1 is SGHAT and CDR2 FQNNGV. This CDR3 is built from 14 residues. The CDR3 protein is CASSPTGQGGGYTF. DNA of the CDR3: TGTGCCAGCAGCCCCACCGGACAGGGGGGTGGCTACACCTTC.

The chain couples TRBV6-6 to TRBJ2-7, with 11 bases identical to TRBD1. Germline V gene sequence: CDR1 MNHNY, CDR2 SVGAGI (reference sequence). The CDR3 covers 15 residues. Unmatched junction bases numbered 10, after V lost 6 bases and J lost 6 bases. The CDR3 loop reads CASSTSGTGGAEQYF. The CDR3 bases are TGTGCCAGCAGCACCTCCGGGACAGGGGGAGCCGAGCAGTACTTC.

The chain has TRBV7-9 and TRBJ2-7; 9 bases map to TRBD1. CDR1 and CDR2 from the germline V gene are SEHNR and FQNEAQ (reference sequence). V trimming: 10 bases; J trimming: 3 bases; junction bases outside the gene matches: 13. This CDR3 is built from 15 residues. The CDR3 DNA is TGTGCCACGCAGCAAATACAGGGGGCGCGCTACGAGCAGTACTTC. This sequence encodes CATQQIQGARYEQYF.

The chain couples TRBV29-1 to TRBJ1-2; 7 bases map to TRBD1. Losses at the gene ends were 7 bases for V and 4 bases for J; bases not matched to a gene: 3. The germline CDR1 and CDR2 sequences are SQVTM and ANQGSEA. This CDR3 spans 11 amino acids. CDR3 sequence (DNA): TGCAGCGCGGGGGACAGCTATGGCTACACCTTC. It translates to CSAGDSYGYTF.